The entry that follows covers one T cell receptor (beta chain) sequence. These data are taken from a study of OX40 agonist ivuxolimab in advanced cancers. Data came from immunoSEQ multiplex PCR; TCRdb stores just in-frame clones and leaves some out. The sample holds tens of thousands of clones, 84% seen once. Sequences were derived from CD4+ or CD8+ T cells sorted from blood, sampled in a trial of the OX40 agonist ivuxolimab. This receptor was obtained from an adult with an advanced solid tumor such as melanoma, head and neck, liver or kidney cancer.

The CDR3 region has the DNA TGTGCCAGCAGTGAACTAGGACAGGGTGAATTTAAGGATGAGCAGTTCTTC. Its protein product is CASSELGQGEFKDEQFF. This chain uses TRBV2 with TRBJ2-1; TRBD1 matches at 8 bases. Germline CDR1 SNHLY, CDR2 FYNNEI. V was clipped by 2 bases and J by 8 bases; unmatched bases: 14. This CDR3 contains 17 residues.